A single sample is the source of the 22 T cell receptor beta chains below, sequenced in a study of blood T cell repertoires in COVID-19. Profiled with immunoSEQ multiplex PCR; TCRdb holds only in-frame clones, not every one. Among 25,000 to 35,000 clones listed, approximately 87% were seen once. The source material was peripheral blood. The receptor source for this set is a man in his 70s with active COVID-19.

This sequence joins TRBV2 and TRBJ1-2, with a weak D call TRBD1 (6 bases). V was trimmed by 3 bases and J by 5 bases, leaving 16 bases between them. CDR1 is SNHLY and CDR2 is FYNNEI in the germline V gene. CDR3 length equals 15 residues. The CDR3 sequence: CASSDGTLDRYGYTF. The CDR3 coding sequence is TGTGCCAGCAGTGATGGGACACTGGATCGGTATGGCTACACCTTC.

J is TRBJ2-2 and V is TRBV7-9, with D unresolved. The CDR3 consists of 15 residues. Trimming took off 3 bases at V and 0 bases at J, with 8 bases between the two ends. Germline V gene sequence: CDR1 SEHNR, CDR2 FQNEAQ (reference sequence). DNA for the CDR3: TGTGCCAGCAGCTTGGCAGGCGCGAACACCGGGGAGCTGTTTTTT. Its protein is CASSLAGANTGELFF.

The CDR3, as DNA: TGTGCCAGCAGCCAGACGTCGCGCGGGGGGGCCGGAGATACGCAGTATTTT. Translating gives CASSQTSRGGAGDTQYF. The chain links TRBV7-3 to TRBJ2-3, with TRBD2 matching 9 bases. Trimming cost V 5 bases and J 5 bases; bases outside gene matches: 14. This CDR3 is built from 17 residues. The V gene's germline CDR1 is SGHTA and CDR2 FQGTGA.

V usage is TRBV5-5 and J usage is TRBJ2-5; the D gene is possibly TRBD1 (6 bases). CDR1 is SGHKS and CDR2 is YYEKEE in the germline V gene (reference sequence). The CDR3 runs to 16 residues. V dropped 3 bases and J dropped 1 base, with 16 bases sitting between them. The CDR3 is CASSSPEGHPQETQYF. The CDR3 nucleotides are TGTGCCAGCAGCTCTCCAGAGGGACACCCCCAAGAGACCCAGTACTTC.

This rearrangement joins TRBV7-2 to TRBJ2-1, with 10 bases aligning to TRBD1. This CDR3 region has 17 residues. Germline V gene sequence: CDR1 SGHTA, CDR2 FQGNSA. The J segment lost 1 base and the V segment lost 4 bases, leaving 7 bases of the junction unmatched. CDR3 sequence (DNA): TGTGCCAGCAGCTCACCGACAGGGGGCGGGTCCTACAATGAGCAGTTCTTC. Amino acids: CASSSPTGGGSYNEQFF.

The chain has TRBV4-3 and TRBJ1-6, with D possibly TRBD1 on 5 matching bases. The CDR3 totals 14 residues. Trimming took off 4 bases at V and 7 bases at J, with 11 bases between the two ends. CDR1 and CDR2 (germline): LGHNA, YSLEER. The CDR3 reads CASSLLRGNSPLHF. The CDR3 DNA reads as TGCGCCAGCAGCCTGCTTCGGGGGAATTCACCCCTCCACTTT.

V is TRBV5-6 and J is TRBJ1-6; D is possibly TRBD1 (5 bases). The CDR3 covers 17 residues. Trimming pared 3 bases from V and 4 bases from J, leaving 17 bases between. Looked up from germline, CDR1 is SGHDT and CDR2 is YYEEEE. CDR3 nucleotides: TGTGCCAGCAGCTCGGTCGTGGCAGGGAATTATAATTCACCCCTCCACTTT. Amino acids: CASSSVVAGNYNSPLHF.

Here the CDR3 reads CASSLRTGSANQPQHF. In DNA, the CDR3 is TGTGCCAGCAGCTTGCGGACAGGGTCGGCTAATCAGCCCCAGCATTTT. The chain joins TRBV5-6 to TRBJ1-5, with 8 bases lining up with TRBD1. CDR1 and CDR2 from the germline V gene are SGHDT and YYEEEE. The CDR3 spans 16 residues. Trimming cost V 1 base and J 4 bases; bases outside gene matches: 7.

The genes are TRBV5-6 and TRBJ1-3, with 12 bases that match TRBD1. This CDR3 has 16 residues. Per germline, CDR1 SGHDT and CDR2 YYEEEE. The V and J ends lost 4 bases and 2 bases, in that order; junction bases with no gene match: 4. The CDR3: CASSGDRGLPGNTIYF. In nucleotides, the CDR3 is TGTGCCAGCAGCGGGGACAGGGGGCTTCCTGGAAACACCATATATTTT.

The chain couples TRBV28 to TRBJ1-4; TRBD1 agrees at 7 bases. Per the germline V gene, CDR1 is MDHEN and CDR2 is SYDVKM. The ends lost 8 bases at V and 4 bases at J; junction bases unmatched: 10. This CDR3 is built from 15 residues. CDR3: CASQPSGTVNEKLFF. DNA of the CDR3: TGTGCCAGCCAACCTTCCGGGACAGTTAATGAAAAACTGTTTTTT. Full variable domain (rest looked up from reference TRBV28 and TRBJ1-4): DVKVTQSSRYLVKRTGEKVFLECVQDMDHENMFWYRQDPGLGLRLIYFSYDVKMKEKGDIPEGYSVSREKKERFSLILESASTNQTSMYLCASQPSGTVNEKLFFGSGTQLSVL.

The genes are TRBV20-1 and TRBJ1-3, with 11 bases aligning to TRBD1. Germline CDR1 reads DFQATT; CDR2 reads SNEGSKA (reference sequence). The CDR3 covers 16 residues. The junction had 6 bases not matched to a gene; V was cut back by 3 bases and J by 2 bases. CDR3 sequence reads: CSASYGGQGAGNTIYF. In DNA form, the CDR3 reads TGCAGTGCTAGTTATGGGGGACAGGGGGCTGGAAACACCATATATTTT.

This chain uses TRBV2 with TRBJ2-6, with 9 nucleotides matching TRBD1. CDR1 and CDR2 from the germline V gene are SNHLY and FYNNEI. The junction had 0 bases not matched to a gene; V was cut back by 4 bases and J by 2 bases. This CDR3 is 15 amino acids long. CDR3 bases: TGTGCCAGCAGTGGGACAGGGGCTGGGGCCAACGTCCTGACTTTC. Its protein is CASSGTGAGANVLTF.

The rearrangement links TRBV10-1 to TRBJ2-2; D not certain. The germline CDR1 and CDR2 sequences are WNHNN and SYGVQD (reference sequence). The CDR3 loop spans 14 amino acids. The V and J ends lost 3 bases and 0 bases respectively, with 5 bases between them. The DNA for the CDR3 is TGCGCCAGCAGTGATCTCTCGAACACCGGGGAGCTGTTTTTT. It yields the protein CASSDLSNTGELFF.

This rearrangement joins TRBV2 to TRBJ2-7; tentatively, D is TRBD2 (5 bases). Germline CDR1 SNHLY, CDR2 FYNNEI. The CDR3 covers 13 residues. V shed 4 bases and J shed 2 bases, with 9 bases lying between them. The CDR3 sequence: CASSVGRAYEQYF. CDR3 sequence (DNA): TGTGCCAGCAGTGTAGGGAGAGCCTACGAGCAGTACTTC.

This clone was seen only a few times. This sequence joins TRBV19 and TRBJ2-2; TRBD1 aligns across 8 bases. This CDR3 spans 15 amino acids. V dropped 7 bases and J dropped 6; count of bases not matched to a gene: 10. Per the germline V gene, CDR1 is LNHDA and CDR2 is SQIVND (reference sequence). The CDR3 DNA reads as TGTGCCAGTAACTTCGGACAGGGTATGTCCGGGGAGCTGTTTTTT. Its translation is CASNFGQGMSGELFF.

The V call is TRBV15, the J call TRBJ2-7; 10 bases line up with TRBD1. The J segment lost 2 bases and the V segment lost 0 bases, leaving 4 bases of the junction unmatched. Germline V lookup: CDR1 LNHNV, CDR2 YYDKDF (reference sequence). This CDR3 region has 16 residues. The CDR3 nucleotides are TGTGCCACCAGCAGAGAGCCCGGGACAGGGGCCTACGAGCAGTACTTC. This encodes CATSREPGTGAYEQYF.

This clone showed up just a few times. The V gene is TRBV4-1, the J gene TRBJ1-5; TRBD1 matches 8 bases. The germline V gene has CDR1 MGHRA and CDR2 YSYEKL. V was clipped by 0 bases and J by 2 bases; unmatched bases: 9. The CDR3 has 18 amino acids. The CDR3: CASSQEVNRGVRNQPQHF. DNA for the CDR3: TGCGCCAGCAGCCAAGAAGTGAACAGGGGGGTGCGCAATCAGCCCCAGCATTTT.

The V gene is TRBV10-1, the J gene TRBJ2-7; weak D call: TRBD1 (6 bases). CDR1 and CDR2 (germline): WNHNN, SYGVQD (reference sequence). The CDR3 is made up of 14 amino acids. Trimming removed 0 bases at V and 5 bases at J, with 11 bases between. The CDR3 DNA reads as TGCGCCAGCAGTGAGTCGAACAGGGTCCACGAGCAGTACTTC. The encoded protein is CASSESNRVHEQYF.

V gene TRBV30 combines with J gene TRBJ1-3; no firm D call. The V and J ends lost 5 bases and 2 bases respectively, with 4 bases between them. The CDR3 runs 11 residues. Germline V gene lookup returns CDR1 GTSNPN and CDR2 SVGIG (reference sequence). The CDR3 nucleotides read TGTGCCTGGGTCACTGGAAACACCATATATTTT. Translation: CAWVTGNTIYF.

The rearrangement uses TRBV11-2 and TRBJ2-5; 10 bases match TRBD1. CDR1 SGHAT and CDR2 FQNNGV come from the germline V gene. The CDR3 covers 14 residues. J was trimmed by 4 bases and V by 6 bases; bases with no gene match: 5. DNA of the CDR3: TGTGCCAGCAGTGGACAGGGGGGGGTAGAGACCCAGTACTTC. Its translation is CASSGQGGVETQYF.

This clone appeared once. The V and J genes are TRBV18 and TRBJ2-1; D perhaps matches TRBD1 (6 bases). From germline, CDR1 is KGHSH and CDR2 LQKENI. The CDR3 has 16 amino acids. V gave up 5 bases and J gave up 0 bases, with 14 bases separating them. CDR3 nucleotide sequence: TGTGCCAGCTCAACCTACAGGGTGGGCTCCTACAATGAGCAGTTCTTC. Protein: CASSTYRVGSYNEQFF.

J is TRBJ2-4 and V is TRBV19, with D tentatively TRBD2 (6 bases). Germline loops: CDR1 LNHDA, CDR2 SQIVND (reference sequence). The V and J ends lost 7 bases and 8 bases respectively, with 15 bases between them. The CDR3 spans 13 residues. The CDR3 sequence: CASTMGGRYIQYF. DNA for the CDR3: TGTGCCAGTACCATGGGGGGAAGGTACATTCAGTACTTC.